Listed below are T cell receptor beta chains from one sample, sequenced in a study of siplizumab effects on memory and regulatory T cells. Clones were sequenced by immunoSEQ multiplex PCR, and TCRdb holds only the in-frame ones, with some missing. The sample lists 95,000 to 100,000 clones, about nine tenths occurring once. The sequencing input was non-Treg CD4+ T cells sorted from blood. These receptors came from a human donor in good health. Both conserved end residues are part of each CDR3. A D gene is named only where the DNA matches it firmly. Size tells how often a clone was seen (once, few, many) or the class of an expanded clone, and some rows leave it out.

v_call	clone_size	d_call	j_call	cdr3_length	cdr3_nt	cdr3_aa
TRBV28	.	.	TRBJ2-2	14	TGTGCCAGCAGGGACCCGGGACCCCCCGGGGAGCTGTTTTTT	CASRDPGPPGELFF
TRBV4-2	.	TRBD2	TRBJ2-2	15	TGTGCCAGCGGTGTGGCGGGGGGGGACACCGGGGAGCTGTTTTTT	CASGVAGGDTGELFF
TRBV18	.	.	TRBJ1-2	14	TGTGCCAGCTCACCAACGGCCACTAACTATGGCTACACCTTC	CASSPTATNYGYTF
TRBV18	.	.	TRBJ1-3	15	TGTGCCAGCTCACTCGAAGAAGGGAGCGGAAACACCATATATTTT	CASSLEEGSGNTIYF
TRBV5-6	.	.	TRBJ2-1	13	TGTGCCAGCAGCGTTGGGCCAGGCTATGAGCAGTTCTTC	CASSVGPGYEQFF
TRBV7-2	.	.	TRBJ2-7	15	TGTGCCAGCAGCGTTAGCGGAACAAAGGCCTACGAGCAGTACTTC	CASSVSGTKAYEQYF
TRBV21-1	.	.	TRBJ2-2	15	TGTGCCAGCAGCACCAGACTAGTGGCGGCCGGGGAGCTGTTTTTT	CASSTRLVAAGELFF
TRBV4-2	.	TRBD2	TRBJ2-2	17	TGTGCCAGCAGCCGGGGACTAGCGGGAGGGCCCAGCGGGGAGCTGTTTTTT	CASSRGLAGGPSGELFF
TRBV9	once	TRBD1	TRBJ2-7	14	TGTGCCAGCAGCGTAGCGGACAGGGGCTACGAGCAGTACTTC	CASSVADRGYEQYF
TRBV19	.	TRBD1	TRBJ2-7	15	TGTGCCAGTAGTATATCGGACAGGGGCCCTTACGAGCAGTACTTC	CASSISDRGPYEQYF
TRBV6-1	.	TRBD2	TRBJ2-1	20	TGTGCCAGCAGTGCCCTTACTAGCGGGAGGGCCTTTCAAAACTACAATGAGCAGTTCTTC	CASSALTSGRAFQNYNEQFF